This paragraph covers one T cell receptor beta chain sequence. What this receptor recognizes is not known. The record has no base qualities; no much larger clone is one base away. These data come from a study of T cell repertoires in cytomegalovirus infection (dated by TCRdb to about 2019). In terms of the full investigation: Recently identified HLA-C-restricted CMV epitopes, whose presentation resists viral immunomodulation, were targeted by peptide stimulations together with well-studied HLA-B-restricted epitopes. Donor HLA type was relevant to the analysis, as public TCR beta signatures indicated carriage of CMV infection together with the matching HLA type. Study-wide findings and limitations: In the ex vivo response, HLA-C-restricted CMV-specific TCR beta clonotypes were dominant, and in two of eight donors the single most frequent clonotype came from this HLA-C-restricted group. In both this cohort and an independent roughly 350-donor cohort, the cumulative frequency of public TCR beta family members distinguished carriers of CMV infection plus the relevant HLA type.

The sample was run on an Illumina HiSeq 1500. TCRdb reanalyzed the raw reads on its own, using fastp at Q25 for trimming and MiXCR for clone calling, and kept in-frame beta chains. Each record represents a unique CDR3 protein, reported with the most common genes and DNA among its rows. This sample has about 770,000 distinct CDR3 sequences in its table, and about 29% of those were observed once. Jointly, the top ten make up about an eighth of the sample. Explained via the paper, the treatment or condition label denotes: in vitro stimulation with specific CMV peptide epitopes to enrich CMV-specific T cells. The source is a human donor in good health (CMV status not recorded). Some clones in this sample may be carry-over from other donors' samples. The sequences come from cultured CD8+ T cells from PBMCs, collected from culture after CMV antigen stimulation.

The CDR3 here reads CASSETSGEQFF. The DNA sequence is as follows: TGTGCCAGCAGCGAGACTAGCGGTGAGCAGTTCTTC. The rearrangement combines TRBV4-2 with TRBJ2-1; 9 bases in the middle match TRBD2. The CDR3 sequence holds 12 residues, the cysteine and phenylalanine included. Only the CDR3 region is kept as DNA, spanning 36 bases read in frame from base 1. At the junction V is shortened by 5 bases and J by 9 bases; bases outside the gene matches: 2. CDR1 LGHNA and CDR2 YNFKEQ are derived from the germline V gene.